The T cell receptor (beta chain) under discussion was sequenced for a study of tumor-infiltrating lymphocytes in localized non-small cell lung cancer. Study findings and constraints: Higher tumor T cell infiltration than in uninvolved lung was supported by TCRbeta sequencing.

Sequencing was performed with immunoSEQ multiplex PCR; in TCRdb, only in-frame clones are kept and a portion is missing. Of fewer than 11,000 clones in the sample, 65% to 80% were seen once. This clone was seen more than once but under ten times. Its specificity is unknown. Germline values: CDR1 MNHNS, CDR2 SASEGT. The trim removed 7 bases at V and 4 bases at J, leaving 5 bases unmatched. This CDR3 spans 13 amino acids. This clonotype was obtained from a human donor with non-small cell lung cancer. The chain recombines TRBV6-1 with TRBJ1-1; 8 positions agree with TRBD1. Sequencing input: uninvolved lung tissue not adjacent to the tumor. The CDR3 DNA reads TGTGCCAGCAACCCGACAGGGGTCACTGAAGCTTTCTTT. Encoded protein: CASNPTGVTEAFF.